This T cell receptor (beta chain) was obtained from a study of PD-1 blockade in classical Hodgkin lymphoma. Of note for this clone: What it binds is not known.

Every patient had relapsed following autologous stem cell transplantation, and cohorts differed in brentuximab vedotin exposure. Patients had relapsed/refractory classical Hodgkin lymphoma with complete response, partial response or progressive disease as best response. Study-level results: Baseline diversity was lower in partial responders and progressors than complete responders. CD4+ TCR diversity, unlike CD8+, rose significantly by C4D1. Although disease activity or prior therapy may be involved, causes of the repertoire differences remain undefined.

Produced via immunoSEQ multiplex PCR; TCRdb's table is partial and in-frame only. The sample has tens of thousands of clones; nearly 90% are singletons. The CDR3 has 16 residues. Trimming removed 3 bases from V and 7 bases from J; junction bases left unmatched: 10. In germline, CDR1 is MDHEN, CDR2 SYDVKM. The source of this sequence is a human donor with classical Hodgkin lymphoma. The rearrangement uses TRBV28 and TRBJ2-2, with 8 bases aligning to TRBD1. Sample: peripheral blood mononuclear cells (PBMCs), taken before the second cycle of nivolumab. This chain's CDR3 is CASSFPGQALGGELFF. The CDR3 DNA reads TGTGCCAGCAGTTTTCCGGGACAGGCCTTAGGCGGGGAGCTGTTTTTT.